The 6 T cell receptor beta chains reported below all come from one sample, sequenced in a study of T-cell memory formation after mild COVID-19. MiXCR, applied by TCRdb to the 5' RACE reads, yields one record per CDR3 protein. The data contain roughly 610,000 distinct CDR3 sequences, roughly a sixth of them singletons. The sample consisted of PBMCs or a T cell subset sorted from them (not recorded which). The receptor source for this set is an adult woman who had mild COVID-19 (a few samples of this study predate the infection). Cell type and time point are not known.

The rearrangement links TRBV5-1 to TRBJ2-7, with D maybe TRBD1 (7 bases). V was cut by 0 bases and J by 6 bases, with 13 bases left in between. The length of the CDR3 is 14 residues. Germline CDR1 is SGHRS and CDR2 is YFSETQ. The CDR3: CASSLGSGGGEQYF. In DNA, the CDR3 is TGCGCCAGCAGCTTGGGCTCAGGGGGAGGCGAGCAGTACTTC.

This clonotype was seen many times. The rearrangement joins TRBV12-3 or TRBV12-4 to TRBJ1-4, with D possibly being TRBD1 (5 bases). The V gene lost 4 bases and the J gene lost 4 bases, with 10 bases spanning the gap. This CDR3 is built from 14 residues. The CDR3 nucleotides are TGTGCCAGCAGTTACGGGACCTTTAATGAAAAACTGTTTTTT. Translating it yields CASSYGTFNEKLFF.

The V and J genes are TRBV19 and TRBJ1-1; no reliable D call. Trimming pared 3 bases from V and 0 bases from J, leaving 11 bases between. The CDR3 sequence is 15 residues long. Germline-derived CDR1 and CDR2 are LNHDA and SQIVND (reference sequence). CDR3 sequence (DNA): TGTGCCAGTAGTATCCCCCTCGACATGAACACTGAAGCTTTCTTT. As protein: CASSIPLDMNTEAFF.

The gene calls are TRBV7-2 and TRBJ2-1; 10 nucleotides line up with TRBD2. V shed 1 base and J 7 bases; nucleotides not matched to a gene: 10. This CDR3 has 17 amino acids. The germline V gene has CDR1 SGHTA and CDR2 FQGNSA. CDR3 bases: TGTGCCAGCAGCTTAGTGAGCCCAGCGGGAGGGGGTAATGAGCAGTTCTTC. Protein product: CASSLVSPAGGGNEQFF. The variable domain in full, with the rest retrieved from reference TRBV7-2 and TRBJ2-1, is GAGVSQSPSNKVTEKGKDVELRCDPISGHTALYWYRQSLGQGLEFLIYFQGNSAPDKSGLPSDRFSAERTGGSVSTLTIQRTQQEDSAVYLCASSLVSPAGGGNEQFFGPGTRLTVL.

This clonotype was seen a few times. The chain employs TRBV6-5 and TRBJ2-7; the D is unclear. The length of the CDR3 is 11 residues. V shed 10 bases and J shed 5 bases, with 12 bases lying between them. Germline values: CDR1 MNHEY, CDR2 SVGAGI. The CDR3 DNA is TGTGCCACGGCGAACTGGGACGAGCAGTACTTC. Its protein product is CATANWDEQYF.

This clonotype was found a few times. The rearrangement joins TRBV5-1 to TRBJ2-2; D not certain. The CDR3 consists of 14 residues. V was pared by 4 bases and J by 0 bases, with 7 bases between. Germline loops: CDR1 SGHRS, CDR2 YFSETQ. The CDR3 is CASSRDTNTGELFF. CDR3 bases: TGCGCCAGCAGCCGTGACACGAACACCGGGGAGCTGTTTTTT.